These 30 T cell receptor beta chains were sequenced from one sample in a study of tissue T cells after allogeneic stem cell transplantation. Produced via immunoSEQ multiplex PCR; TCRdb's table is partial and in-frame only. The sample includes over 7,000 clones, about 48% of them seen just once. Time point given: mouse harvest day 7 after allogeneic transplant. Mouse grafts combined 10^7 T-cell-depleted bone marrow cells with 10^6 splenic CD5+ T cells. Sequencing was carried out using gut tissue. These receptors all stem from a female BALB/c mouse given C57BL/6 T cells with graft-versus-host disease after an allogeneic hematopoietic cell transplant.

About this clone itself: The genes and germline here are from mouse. CDR3 DNA (partial): TGTGCAAGCAGCTTAGGGGACTGGGGGGGCGCCGGGCAGCTCTAC. Translating gives CASSLGDWGGAGQLY. In full, the CDR3 reads CASSLGDWGGAGQLYF. The V gene is TRBV16, the J gene TRBJ2-2; 14 bases match TRBD2. The CDR3 goes on 1 residue after the read ends, and that part is filled in from the germline J gene. After removal of 1 base from V and 6 bases from J, the junction contained 1 base not matched to a gene. CDR3 length equals 16 residues. CDR1 is SGHSA and CDR2 is FRNQAP in the germline V gene. The whole variable domain, filled in from reference TRBV16 and TRBJ2-2, reads NAGVIQTPRHKVTGKGQEATLWCEPISGHSAVFWYRQTIVQGLEFLTYFRNQAPIDDSGMPKERFSAQMPNQSHSTLKIQSTQPQDSAVYLCASSLGDWGGAGQLYFGEGSKLTVL.

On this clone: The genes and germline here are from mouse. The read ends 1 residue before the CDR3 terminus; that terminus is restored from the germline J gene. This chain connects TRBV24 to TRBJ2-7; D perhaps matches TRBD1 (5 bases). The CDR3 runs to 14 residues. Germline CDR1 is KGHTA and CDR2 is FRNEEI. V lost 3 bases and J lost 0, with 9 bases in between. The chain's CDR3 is CASSLRQGSYEQYF. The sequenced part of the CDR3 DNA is TGTGCCAGCAGTCTCCGGCAGGGCTCCTATGAACAGTAC.

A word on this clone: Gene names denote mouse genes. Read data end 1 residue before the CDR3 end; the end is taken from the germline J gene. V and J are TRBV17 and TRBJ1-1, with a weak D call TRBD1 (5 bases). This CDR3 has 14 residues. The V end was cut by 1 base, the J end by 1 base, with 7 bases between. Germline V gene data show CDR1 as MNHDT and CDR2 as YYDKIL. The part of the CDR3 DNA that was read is TGTGCTAGCAGTAGAGGGCAGGGAAACACAGAAGTCTTC. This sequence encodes CASSRGQGNTEVF. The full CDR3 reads CASSRGQGNTEVFF.

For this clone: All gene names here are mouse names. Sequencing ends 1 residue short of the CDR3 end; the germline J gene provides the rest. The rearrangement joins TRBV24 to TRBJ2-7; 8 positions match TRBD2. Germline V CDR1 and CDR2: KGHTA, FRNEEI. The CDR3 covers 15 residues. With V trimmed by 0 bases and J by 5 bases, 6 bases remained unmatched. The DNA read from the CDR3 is TGTGCCAGCAGTCTGTATGGGCTGGGGGGCGATGAACAGTAC. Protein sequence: CASSLYGLGGDEQY. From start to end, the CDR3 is CASSLYGLGGDEQYF.

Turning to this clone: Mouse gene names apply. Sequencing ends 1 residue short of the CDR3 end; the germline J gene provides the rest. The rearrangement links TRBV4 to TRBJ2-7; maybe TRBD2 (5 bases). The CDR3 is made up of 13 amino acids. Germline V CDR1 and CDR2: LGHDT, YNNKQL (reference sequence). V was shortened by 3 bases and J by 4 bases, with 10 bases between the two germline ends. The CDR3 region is CASSYWEPYEQYF. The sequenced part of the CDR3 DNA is TGTGCCAGCAGCTACTGGGAGCCTTATGAACAGTAC.

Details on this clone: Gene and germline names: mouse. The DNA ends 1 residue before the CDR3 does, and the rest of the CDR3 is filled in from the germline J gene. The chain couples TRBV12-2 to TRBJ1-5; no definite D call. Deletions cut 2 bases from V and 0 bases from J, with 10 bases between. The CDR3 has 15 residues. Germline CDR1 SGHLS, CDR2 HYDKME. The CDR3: CASSPQQNNNQAPLF. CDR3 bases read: TGTGCCAGCTCTCCTCAACAGAATAACAACCAGGCTCCGCTT.

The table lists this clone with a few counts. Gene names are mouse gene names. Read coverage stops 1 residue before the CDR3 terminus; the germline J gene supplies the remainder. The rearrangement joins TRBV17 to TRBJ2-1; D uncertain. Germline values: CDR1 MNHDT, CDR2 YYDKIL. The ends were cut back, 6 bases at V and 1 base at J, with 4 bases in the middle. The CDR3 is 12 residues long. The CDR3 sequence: CASRLNYAEQFF. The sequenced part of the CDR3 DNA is TGTGCTAGCAGACTCAACTATGCTGAGCAGTTC.

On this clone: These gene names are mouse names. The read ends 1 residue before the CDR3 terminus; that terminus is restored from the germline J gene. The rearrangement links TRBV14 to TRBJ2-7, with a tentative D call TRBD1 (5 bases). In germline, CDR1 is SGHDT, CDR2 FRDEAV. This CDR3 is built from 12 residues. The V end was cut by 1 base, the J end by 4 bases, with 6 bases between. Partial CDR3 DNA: TGTGCCAGCAGTTTCGGACAATATGAACAGTAC. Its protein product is CASSFGQYEQY. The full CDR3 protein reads CASSFGQYEQYF.

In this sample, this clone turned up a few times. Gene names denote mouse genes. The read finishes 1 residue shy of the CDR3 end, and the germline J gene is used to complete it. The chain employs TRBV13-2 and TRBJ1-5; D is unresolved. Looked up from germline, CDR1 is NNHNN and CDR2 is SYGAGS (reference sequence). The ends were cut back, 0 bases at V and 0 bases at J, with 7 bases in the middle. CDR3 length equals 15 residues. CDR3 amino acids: CASGDATANNQAPLF. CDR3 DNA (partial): TGTGCCAGCGGTGATGCCACAGCTAACAACCAGGCTCCGCTT.

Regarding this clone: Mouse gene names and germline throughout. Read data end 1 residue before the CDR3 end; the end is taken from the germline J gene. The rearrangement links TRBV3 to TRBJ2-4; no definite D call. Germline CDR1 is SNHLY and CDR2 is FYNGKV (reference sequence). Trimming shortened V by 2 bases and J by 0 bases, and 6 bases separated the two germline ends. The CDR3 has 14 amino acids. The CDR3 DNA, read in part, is TGTGCCAGCAGCTTAATTCTTAGTCAAAACACCTTGTAC. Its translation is CASSLILSQNTLY. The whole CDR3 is CASSLILSQNTLYF.

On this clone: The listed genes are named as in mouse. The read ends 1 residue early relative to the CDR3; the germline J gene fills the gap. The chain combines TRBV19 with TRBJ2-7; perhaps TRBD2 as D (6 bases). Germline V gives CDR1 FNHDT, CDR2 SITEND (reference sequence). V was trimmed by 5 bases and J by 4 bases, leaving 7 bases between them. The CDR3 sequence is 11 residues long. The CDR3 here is CASRDWYEQYF. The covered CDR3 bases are TGTGCCAGCAGAGACTGGTATGAACAGTAC. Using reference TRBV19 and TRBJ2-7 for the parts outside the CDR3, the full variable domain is GGIITQTPKFLIGQEGQKLTLKCQQNFNHDTMYWYRQDSGKGLRLIYYSITENDLQKGDLSEGYDASREKKSSFSLTVTSAQKNEMAVFLCASRDWYEQYFGPGTRLTVL.

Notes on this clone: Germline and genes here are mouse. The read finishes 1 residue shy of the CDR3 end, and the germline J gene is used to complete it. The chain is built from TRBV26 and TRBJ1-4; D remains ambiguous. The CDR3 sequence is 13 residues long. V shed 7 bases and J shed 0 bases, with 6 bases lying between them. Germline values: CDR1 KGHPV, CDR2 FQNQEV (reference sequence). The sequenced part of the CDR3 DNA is TGTGCCAGCAAAGAAATTTCCAACGAAAGATTATTT. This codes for CASKEISNERLF. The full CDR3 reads CASKEISNERLFF.

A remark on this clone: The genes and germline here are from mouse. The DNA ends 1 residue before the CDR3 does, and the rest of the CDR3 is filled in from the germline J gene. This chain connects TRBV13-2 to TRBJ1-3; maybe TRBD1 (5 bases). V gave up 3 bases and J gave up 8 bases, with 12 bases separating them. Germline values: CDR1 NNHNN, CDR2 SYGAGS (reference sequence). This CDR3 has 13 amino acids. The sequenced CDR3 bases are TGTGCCAGCGGTGCGCCGGGACGGGATACGCTCTAT. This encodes CASGAPGRDTLY. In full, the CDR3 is CASGAPGRDTLYF.

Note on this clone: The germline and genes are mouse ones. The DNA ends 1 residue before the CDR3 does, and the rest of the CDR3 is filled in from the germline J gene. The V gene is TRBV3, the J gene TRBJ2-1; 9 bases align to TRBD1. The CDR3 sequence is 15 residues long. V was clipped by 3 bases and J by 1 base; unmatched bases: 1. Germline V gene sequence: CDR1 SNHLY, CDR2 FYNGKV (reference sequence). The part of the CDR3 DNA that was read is TGTGCCAGCAGCTTCGGGACAGGGAACTATGCTGAGCAGTTC. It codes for CASSFGTGNYAEQF. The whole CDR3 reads CASSFGTGNYAEQFF.

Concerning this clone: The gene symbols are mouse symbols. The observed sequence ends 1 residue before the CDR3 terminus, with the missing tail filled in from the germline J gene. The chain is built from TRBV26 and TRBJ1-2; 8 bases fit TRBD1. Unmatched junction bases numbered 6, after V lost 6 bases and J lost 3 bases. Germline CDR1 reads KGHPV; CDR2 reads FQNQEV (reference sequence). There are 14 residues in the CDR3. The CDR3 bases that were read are TGTGCCAGCAGCCGCAGGGGGCGCGACTCCGACTACACC. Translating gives CASSRRGRDSDYT. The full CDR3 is CASSRRGRDSDYTF.

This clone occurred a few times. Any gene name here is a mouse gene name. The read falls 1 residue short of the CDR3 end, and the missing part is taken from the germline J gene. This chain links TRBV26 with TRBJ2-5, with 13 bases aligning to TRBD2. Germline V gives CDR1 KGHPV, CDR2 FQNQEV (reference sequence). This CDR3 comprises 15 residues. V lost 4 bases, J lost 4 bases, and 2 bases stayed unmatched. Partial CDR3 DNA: TGTGCCAGCAGTCCGGGACTGGGGGGGAAAGACACCCAGTAC. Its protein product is CASSPGLGGKDTQY. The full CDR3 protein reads CASSPGLGGKDTQYF.

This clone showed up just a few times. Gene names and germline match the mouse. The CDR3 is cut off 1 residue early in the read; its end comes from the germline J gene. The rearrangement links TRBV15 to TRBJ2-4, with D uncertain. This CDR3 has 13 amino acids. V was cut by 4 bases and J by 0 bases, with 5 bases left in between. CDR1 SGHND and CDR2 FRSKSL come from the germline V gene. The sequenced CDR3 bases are TGTGCCAGCAGTTCTGGTAGTCAAAACACCTTGTAC. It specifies CASSSGSQNTLY. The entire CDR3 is CASSSGSQNTLYF.

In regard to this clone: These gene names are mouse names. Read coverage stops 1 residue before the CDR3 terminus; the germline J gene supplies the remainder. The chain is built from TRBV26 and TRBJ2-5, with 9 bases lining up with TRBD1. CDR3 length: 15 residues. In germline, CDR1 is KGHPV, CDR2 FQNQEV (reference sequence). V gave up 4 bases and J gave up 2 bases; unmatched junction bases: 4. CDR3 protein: CASSQQGAVQDTQYF. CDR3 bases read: TGTGCCAGCAGTCAACAGGGGGCCGTCCAAGACACCCAGTAC. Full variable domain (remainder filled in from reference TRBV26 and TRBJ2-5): NSKVIQTPRYLVKGQGQKAKMRCIPEKGHPVVFWYQQNKNNEFKFLINFQNQEVLQQIDMTEKRFSAECPSNSPCSLEIQSSEAGDSALYLCASSQQGAVQDTQYFGPGTRLLVL.

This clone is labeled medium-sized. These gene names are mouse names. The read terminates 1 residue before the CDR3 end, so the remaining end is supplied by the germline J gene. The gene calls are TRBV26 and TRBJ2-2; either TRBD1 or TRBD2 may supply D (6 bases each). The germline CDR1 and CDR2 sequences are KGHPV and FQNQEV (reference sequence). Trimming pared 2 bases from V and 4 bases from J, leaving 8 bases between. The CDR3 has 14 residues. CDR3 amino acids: CASSLGGGTGQLYF. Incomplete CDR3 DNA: TGTGCCAGCAGTCTGGGGGGCGGCACCGGGCAGCTCTAC. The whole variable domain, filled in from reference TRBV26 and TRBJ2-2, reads NSKVIQTPRYLVKGQGQKAKMRCIPEKGHPVVFWYQQNKNNEFKFLINFQNQEVLQQIDMTEKRFSAECPSNSPCSLEIQSSEAGDSALYLCASSLGGGTGQLYFGEGSKLTVL.

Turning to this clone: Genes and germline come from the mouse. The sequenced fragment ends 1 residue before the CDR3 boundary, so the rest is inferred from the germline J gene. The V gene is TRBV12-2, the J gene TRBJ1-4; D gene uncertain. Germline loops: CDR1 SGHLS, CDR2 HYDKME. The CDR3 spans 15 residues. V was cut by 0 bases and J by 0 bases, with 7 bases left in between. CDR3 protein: CASSLEGVSNERLFF. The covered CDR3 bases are TGTGCCAGCTCTCTCGAGGGAGTTTCCAACGAAAGATTATTT.

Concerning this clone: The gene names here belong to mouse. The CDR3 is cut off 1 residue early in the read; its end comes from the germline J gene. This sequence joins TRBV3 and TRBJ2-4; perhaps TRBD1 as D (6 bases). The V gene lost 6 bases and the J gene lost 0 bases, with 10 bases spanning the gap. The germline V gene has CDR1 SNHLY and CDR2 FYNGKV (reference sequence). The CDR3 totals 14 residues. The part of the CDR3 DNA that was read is TGTGCCAGCAGAGGACAGTCTAGTCAAAACACCTTGTAC. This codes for CASRGQSSQNTLY. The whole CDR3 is CASRGQSSQNTLYF. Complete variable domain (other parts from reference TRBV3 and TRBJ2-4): GPKVLQIPSHQIIDMGQMVTLNCDPVSNHLYFYWYKQILGQQMEFLVNFYNGKVMEKSKLFKDQFSVERPDGSYFTLKIQPTALEDSAVYFCASRGQSSQNTLYFGAGTRLSVL.

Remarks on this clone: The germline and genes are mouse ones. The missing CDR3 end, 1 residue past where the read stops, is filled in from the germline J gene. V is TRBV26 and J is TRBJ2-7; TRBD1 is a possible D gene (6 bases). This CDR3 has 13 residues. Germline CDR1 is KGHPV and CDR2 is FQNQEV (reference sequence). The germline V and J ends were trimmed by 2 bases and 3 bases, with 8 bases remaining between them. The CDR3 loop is CASSLGDNYEQYF. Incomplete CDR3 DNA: TGTGCCAGCAGTCTGGGGGACAACTATGAACAGTAC.

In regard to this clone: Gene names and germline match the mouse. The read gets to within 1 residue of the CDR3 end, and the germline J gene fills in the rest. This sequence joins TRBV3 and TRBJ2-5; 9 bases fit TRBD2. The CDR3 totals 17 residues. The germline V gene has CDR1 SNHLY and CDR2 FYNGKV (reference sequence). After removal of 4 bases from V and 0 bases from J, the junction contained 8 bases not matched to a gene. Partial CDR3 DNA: TGTGCCAGCAGCTCCTCTTGGGGGGGCGTTAACCAAGACACCCAGTAC. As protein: CASSSSWGGVNQDTQY. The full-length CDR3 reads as CASSSSWGGVNQDTQYF.

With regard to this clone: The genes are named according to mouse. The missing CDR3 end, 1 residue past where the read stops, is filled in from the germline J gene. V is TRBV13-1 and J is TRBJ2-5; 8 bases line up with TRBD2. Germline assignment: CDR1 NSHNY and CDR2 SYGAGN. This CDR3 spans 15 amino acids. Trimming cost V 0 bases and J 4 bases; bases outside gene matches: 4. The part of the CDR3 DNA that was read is TGTGCCAGCAGTGATGGGGGGGGCGGGAAAGACACCCAGTAC. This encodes CASSDGGGGKDTQY. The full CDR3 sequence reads CASSDGGGGKDTQYF.

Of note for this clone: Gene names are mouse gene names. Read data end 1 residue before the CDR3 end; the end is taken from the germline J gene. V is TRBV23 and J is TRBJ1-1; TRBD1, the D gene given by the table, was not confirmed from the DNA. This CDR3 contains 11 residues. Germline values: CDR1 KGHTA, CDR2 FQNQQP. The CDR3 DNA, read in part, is TGCTCCAGCAGTCAAAGGACAGAAGTCTTC. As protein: CSSSQRTEVF. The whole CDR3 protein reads CSSSQRTEVFF.

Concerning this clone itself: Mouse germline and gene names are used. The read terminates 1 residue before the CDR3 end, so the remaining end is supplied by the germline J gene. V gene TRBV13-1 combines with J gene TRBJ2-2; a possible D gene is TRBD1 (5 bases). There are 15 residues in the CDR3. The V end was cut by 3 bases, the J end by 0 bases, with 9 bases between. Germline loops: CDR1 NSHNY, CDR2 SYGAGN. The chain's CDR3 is CASSADRSNTGQLYF. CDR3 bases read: TGTGCCAGCAGTGCTGACAGATCAAACACCGGGCAGCTCTAC.

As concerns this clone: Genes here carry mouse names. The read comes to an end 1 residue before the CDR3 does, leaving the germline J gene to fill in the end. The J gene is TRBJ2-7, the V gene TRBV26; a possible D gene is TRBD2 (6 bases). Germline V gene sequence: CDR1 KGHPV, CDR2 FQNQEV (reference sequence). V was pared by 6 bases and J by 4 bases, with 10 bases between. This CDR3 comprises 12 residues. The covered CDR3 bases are TGTGCCAGCAGCCCTGGGGAGTATGAACAGTAC. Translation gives CASSPGEYEQY. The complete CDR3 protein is CASSPGEYEQYF.

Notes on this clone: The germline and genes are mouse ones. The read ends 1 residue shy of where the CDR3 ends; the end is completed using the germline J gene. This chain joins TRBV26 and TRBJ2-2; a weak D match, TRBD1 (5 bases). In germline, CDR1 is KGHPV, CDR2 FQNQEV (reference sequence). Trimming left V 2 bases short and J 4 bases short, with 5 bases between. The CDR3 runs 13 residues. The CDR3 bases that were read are TGTGCCAGCAGTCTGAGGGGCACCGGGCAGCTCTAC. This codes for CASSLRGTGQLY. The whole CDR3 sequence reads CASSLRGTGQLYF.

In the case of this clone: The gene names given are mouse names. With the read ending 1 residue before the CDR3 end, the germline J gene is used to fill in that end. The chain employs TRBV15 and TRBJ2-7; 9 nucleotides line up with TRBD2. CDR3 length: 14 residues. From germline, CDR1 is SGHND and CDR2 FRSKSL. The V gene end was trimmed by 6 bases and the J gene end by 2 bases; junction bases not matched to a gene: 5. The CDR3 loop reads CASSRGLGAYEQYF. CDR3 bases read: TGTGCCAGCAGCCGGGGACTGGGAGCCTATGAACAGTAC.

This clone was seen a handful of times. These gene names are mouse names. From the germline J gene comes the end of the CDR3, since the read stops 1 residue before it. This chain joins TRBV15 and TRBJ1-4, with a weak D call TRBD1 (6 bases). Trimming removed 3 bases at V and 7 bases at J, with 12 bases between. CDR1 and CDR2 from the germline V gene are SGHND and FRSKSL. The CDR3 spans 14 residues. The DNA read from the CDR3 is TGTGCCAGCAGTTTGGGGGGGCCCACCGAAAGATTATTT. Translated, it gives CASSLGGPTERLF. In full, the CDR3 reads CASSLGGPTERLFF. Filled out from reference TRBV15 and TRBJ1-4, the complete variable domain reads DAGVTQTPRHEVAEKGQTIILKCEPVSGHNDLFWYRQTKIQGLELLSYFRSKSLMEDGGAFKDRFKAEMLNSSFSTLKIQPTEPKDSAVYLCASSLGGPTERLFFGHGTKLSVL.